This TCR beta chain was recovered during a study of cytomegalovirus exposure and HLA in healthy donors. Study-level points and caveats: Specific recognition of CMV antigens was confirmed in vitro for a few chains (all CMV-associated). The listing of 150 or so TCR beta chains classed them as cytomegalovirus-associated. Among TCR sequences, most were rare, though some public TCRs appeared in many donors.

This CDR3 has 17 residues. J gave up 4 bases and V 3 bases, and 9 bases lay outside the gene matches. Germline V gene lookup returns CDR1 LGHNA and CDR2 YSLEER. The method was immunoSEQ multiplex PCR; TCRdb's version includes in-frame clones alone and lacks a portion of them. Of fewer than 130,000 clones listed, 89% were seen once; the top ten hold around 1.9%. With regard to this clone: The antigen is undetermined.

The sequencing input was PBMCs. The rearrangement uses TRBV4-3 and TRBJ2-3; 11 nucleotides line up with TRBD2. The origin of this receptor is a woman in her late teens or twenties in good health and CMV-seronegative. As DNA, the CDR3 is TGCGCCAGCAGCCAGAGACCCGTAGCGGGAGGGTCAGATACGCAGTATTTT. Its translation: CASSQRPVAGGSDTQYF.